Only a few counts were recorded for the clone carrying this TCR beta chain. These data belong to a study of blood T cells in healthy people across ages. The CDR3 consists of 13 residues. The germline V and J ends were trimmed by 2 bases and 8 bases, with 12 bases remaining between them. Germline loops: CDR1 MDHEN, CDR2 SYDVKM. Next came a second PCR, run for about 7 to 11 cycles, which used a sample-barcoded 5' primer along with a J-beta primer mix. TCRdb re-analysed the 5' RACE reads in MiXCR, keeping a single row per CDR3 protein. The sample contains over 1,500,000 distinct CDR3 sequences, less than 50% of which appear only once.

The genes are TRBV28 and TRBJ1-2; D is undetermined. The TCR comes from a woman aged 40 to 50 in good health. The sequenced sample was blood. CDR3 DNA: TGTGCCAGCAGTTTAGAGAGGAGAAAAGGCTACACCTTC. Translation gives CASSLERRKGYTF.